This T cell receptor beta chain was recovered during a study of shared clonotypes between healthy human individuals. Broader study findings: Shared across a handful of donors were about 4.8% of the naive CD4 clonotypes.

Deep level was the assay's run setting. 200 ng DNA, 25,000 to 35,000 T cell genomes, went into each sorted-subset replicate PCR. Profiling relied on immunoSEQ multiplex PCR, and the TCRdb table lists in-frame clones only, not all of them. This table has about 680,000 clones, around four fifths appearing once. The CDR3 is made up of 15 amino acids. Germline CDR1 and CDR2: LNHDA and SQIVND (reference sequence). V lost 3 bases to trimming and J lost 2 bases, with 13 bases between them. Naive CD4+ cells were CD45RA-selected; the remaining cells were memory. This clone was observed at least ten times. Its specificity is not known.

The J gene is TRBJ1-2, the V gene TRBV19, with TRBD1 as a possible D gene (5 bases). This clonotype was sampled from a woman in her thirties in good health. Sequenced input: memory CD4+ T cells sorted from blood. Subset noted: CD45RA-negative fraction. CDR3 sequence: CASSIVGTENYGYTF. In nucleotides, the CDR3 is TGTGCCAGTAGTATTGTGGGGACGGAGAACTATGGCTACACCTTC.